The present T cell receptor beta chain was sequenced within a study of regulatory T cells in long-lasting Graves disease. Germline lookup yields CDR1 MGHRA and CDR2 YSYEKL. The CDR3 extends over 15 amino acids. Germline trimming cut 7 bases from V and 7 bases from J; bases unmatched to any gene: 15. Assembly of TCR beta libraries relied on iRepertoire HTBI primers together with Arm-PCR of CDR3 regions. TCRdb passed the multiplex PCR reads through MiXCR, listing each CDR3 protein once. The repertoire includes approximately 540,000 distinct CDR3 sequences, approximately 12% of them detected once, and approximately 9% sits in the top ten. Time point here: newly diagnosed GD, antithyroid drugs for less than 3 months. PBMC-derived RNA was used for the TCR library. Graves' disease diagnoses followed American Thyroid Association guidelines. This sample also belongs to another study, concerning T cells in Graves' hyperthyroidism and ophthalmopathy. That publication notes: The HTBI set primed first-round TCR CDR3 RT-PCR.

The TCR was taken from a woman younger than 45 with Graves disease. The specimen comprised peripheral blood mononuclear cells (PBMCs), sampled at new diagnosis, from a patient treated with antithyroid drugs. The V gene is TRBV4-1, the J gene TRBJ1-2; TRBD1 agrees at 7 bases. CDR3 nucleotides: TGCGCCAGCATCCAGCTCGACAGGGAAGTAGGTGGCTACACCTTC. Protein sequence: CASIQLDREVGGYTF.